The clone carrying this TCR beta chain has only a few counts. The data belong to a study of T cell changes during pregnancy in multiple sclerosis. Using immunoSEQ multiplex PCR, the repertoire was profiled, and TCRdb retains in-frame clones only, with some absent. Of about 110,000 clones in the sample, 90% to 95% were seen once. The clonotype comes from a female donor with multiple sclerosis, enrolled in a pregnancy study. This material consisted of peripheral blood, taken after pregnancy.

For the CDR3, the DNA is TGTGCCAGCAGTGGGGCAGGGGATGGCTACACCTTC. Its protein is CASSGAGDGYTF. J is TRBJ1-2 and V is TRBV2; perhaps TRBD1 as D (6 bases). The CDR3 runs 12 residues. Germline-derived CDR1 and CDR2 are SNHLY and FYNNEI. V was shortened by 4 bases and J by 6 bases, with 9 bases between the two germline ends.